A single sample is the source of the 11 T cell receptor beta chains below, sequenced in a study of glioma-infiltrating T cells. Amplification of TCR alpha and beta CDR3 regions from RNA used iRepertoire nested multiplex PCR. TCRdb processed the multiplex PCR reads anew with MiXCR; each CDR3 protein has one entry. The sample consists of roughly 100,000 distinct CDR3 sequences, roughly 37% of them appearing once. Sequences were obtained from glioma tissue, nonneoplastic brain tissue, or PBMCs (not recorded which). The receptors were gathered from a human donor with low-grade glioma or glioblastoma, undergoing nonglioma brain surgery, or in good health (not recorded which).

The chain employs TRBV7-2 and TRBJ2-7, with D unclear. The CDR3 sequence is 11 residues long. Germline CDR1 SGHTA, CDR2 FQGNSA. In DNA, the CDR3 is TGTGCAAGAAGCTTAGAACAAGAGCAGTACTTC. Its protein product is CARSLEQEQYF.

This clonotype came up many times. The CDR3 reads CASSLDRGNSPLHF. The CDR3 DNA reads as TGTGCCAGCAGCCTGGACAGGGGAAATTCACCCCTCCACTTT. The rearrangement joins TRBV7-2 to TRBJ1-6, with 9 bases that match TRBD1. The CDR3 is made up of 14 amino acids. The V and J ends lost 5 bases and 7 bases, in that order; junction bases with no gene match: 3. Germline assignment: CDR1 SGHTA and CDR2 FQGNSA.

Comment on this clonotype: This could be a read error, since a much larger clone is one nucleotide away. The chain links TRBV12-3 or TRBV12-4 to TRBJ2-2; no definite D call. The CDR3 has 13 amino acids. In DNA, the CDR3 is TGTACCAGCAGGTCCTCGGGCACCGGGGAGCTGTTTTTT. This translates into CTSRSSGTGELFF.

The sample holds many counts of this clonotype. The rearrangement joins TRBV10-3 to TRBJ1-6, with D maybe TRBD1 (5 bases). In germline, CDR1 is ENHRY, CDR2 SYGVKD. The CDR3 totals 14 residues. Trimming shortened V by 0 bases and J by 10 bases, and 10 bases separated the two germline ends. CDR3 DNA sequence: TGTGCCATCAGTGAGTCCGGGACGGAGTCACCCCTCCACTTT. Translating it yields CAISESGTESPLHF.

The V gene is TRBV2, the J gene TRBJ2-3, with a possible D match to TRBD1 (5 bases). Trimming took off 4 bases at V and 9 bases at J, with 20 bases between the two ends. This CDR3 contains 15 residues. From germline, CDR1 is SNHLY and CDR2 FYNNEI. The DNA for the CDR3 is TGTGCCAGCAGTGCTGGGGCAGGATCCAGTGGCACGCAGTATTTT. It yields the protein CASSAGAGSSGTQYF.

This clonotype has just one count. The chain uses TRBV7-2 and TRBJ2-4, with D possibly being TRBD2 (6 bases). CDR3 length equals 19 residues. Trimming left V 1 base short and J 0 bases short, with 19 bases between. Per germline, CDR1 SGHTA and CDR2 FQGNSA. CDR3 bases: TGTGCCAGCAGCTTAGTCCTGTCGGGAGAGATCCTAGCCAAAAACATTCAGTACTTC. Amino acids: CASSLVLSGEILAKNIQYF.

In regard to this clonotype: Since a much larger clone is just one base distant, this may be a read error. The gene calls are TRBV12-5 and TRBJ2-4, with a tentative D call TRBD2 (5 bases). This CDR3 contains 15 residues. Germline values: CDR1 LGHNT, CDR2 FRNRAP. The DNA of the CDR3 is TGTGCTAGTGGTTTGTCAGTGGGAGCCAAAAACATTAAGTACTTC. It yields the protein CASGLSVGAKNIKYF.

The chain is built from TRBV6-1 and TRBJ2-1; D is possibly TRBD1 or TRBD2 (6 bases each). Germline values: CDR1 MNHNS, CDR2 SASEGT. This CDR3 is 14 amino acids long. Trimming cost V 6 bases and J 6 bases, with 15 bases left between them. In DNA form, the CDR3 reads TGTGCCAGCAGCCAAGGGGGAGGACCCAATGAGCAGTTCTTC. As protein: CASSQGGGPNEQFF.

Notes on this clonotype: A junction end diverges from the germline sequence, so it may reflect a read error. This rearrangement joins TRBV6-5 to TRBJ1-6; D not certain. CDR3 length equals 20 residues. Germline V gives CDR1 MNHEY, CDR2 SVGAGI. CDR3 bases: TGTGCCAGCAGTTGGCCGATGATGGACGACCGAAGCTCCTATAATTCACTCCTCCACTTT. Translation: CASSWPMMDDRSSYNSLLHF.

The chain links TRBV12-3 or TRBV12-4 to TRBJ2-7, with TRBD2 identical over 9 bases. The V gene end was trimmed by 8 bases and the J gene end by 6 bases; junction bases not matched to a gene: 11. The CDR3 loop spans 14 amino acids. CDR3 DNA: TGTGCCAGCGGAATAGGGACTAGCACGACCGAGCAGTACTTC. Amino acids: CASGIGTSTTEQYF.

The V gene is TRBV6-1, the J gene TRBJ2-1; a weak D match, TRBD2 (6 bases). CDR3 length: 15 amino acids. With 1 base removed from V and 4 bases from J, the gap between germline ends came to 11 bases. CDR1 and CDR2 (germline): MNHNS, SASEGT. CDR3 in amino acids: CASSEVEGGYNEQFF. DNA for the CDR3: TGTGCCAGCAGTGAAGTTGAGGGAGGATACAATGAGCAGTTCTTC.